Listed here is a single T cell receptor (beta chain). This clonotype was counted once. What this receptor recognizes is not known. A junction boundary mismatches the germline segment, possibly from a read error. The data are from a study of Graves' ophthalmopathy and Graves' hyperthyroidism (dated 2018 in TCRdb). About the full investigation: Hyperthyroidism was considered stable if no progression to ophthalmopathy occurred within 18 months of follow-up. The study used TCR beta repertoire signatures to distinguish Graves' ophthalmopathy from Graves' hyperthyroidism and to predict progression to ophthalmopathy. To explore V-J signatures that separate ophthalmopathy from hyperthyroidism, a discovery set of about 96 patients was enrolled, consisting of about 45 with ophthalmopathy and approximately 60 with stable hyperthyroidism. In five or six hyperthyroidism patients, T-cell repertoires of thyroid tissue and blood were compared. An independent validation cohort comprised under 20 hyperthyroidism patients and 15 to 17 patients who later progressed from hyperthyroidism to ophthalmopathy. In total, approximately 130 blood samples were TCR-sequenced: around 42 ophthalmopathy, 75 hyperthyroidism and roughly 17 hyperthyroidism-to-ophthalmopathy patients. Once sampling was done, hyperthyroidism patients were given methimazole at a starting dose of 30 mg daily, while ophthalmopathy patients were given high-dose intravenous methylprednisolone. Broader findings and caveats from the paper: No statistical method was used to predetermine the sample size, and group allocation was not hidden from the investigators. Ophthalmopathy was separated from stable hyperthyroidism by the 13-signature model with about 90% sensitivity and approximately 84% specificity in cross-validation and with 80%/75% in the test set. Most expanded thyroid clonotypes with a frequency above 0.001 also appeared in blood, which suggests that blood repertoires may reflect the immune response in the thyroid. In validation, the model predicted ophthalmopathy progression with 55% to 71% sensitivity and 72.22% specificity; fewer than 15 predicted patients were CT-confirmed with GO in a median of about 6.2 months.

For repertoire sequencing, the TCR beta CDR3 regions were amplified from RNA transcripts. The first round was an RT-PCR using HTBI primers with the Qiagen OneStep RT-PCR kit, and this first round was followed by a second-round multiplex PCR, then size selection and purification. Libraries were sequenced on an Illumina HiSeq2000 using paired-end 100 bp reads. The study's own analysis went as follows. SOAPnuke was used for read processing, and reads with adapters, uncalled bases, a mean Phred below 15, or no exact constant-primer or identifier match were discarded. COPE v1.2.5 was used to merge high-quality paired reads. Unique nucleotide sequences were defined as clonotypes and aligned to IMGT TRB V, D and J references using MiTCR v1.1. Only V-J combinations with frequency above 0.0001 were analysed, covering 99.2% of repertoires. For each V-J combination, a TCR clonal expansion and chaos score was defined as the ratio of F50 clonal expansion to chaos observed in the TCRdist matrix. Welch's t-statistics and random forest were used to reduce features to 10 to 15 V-J combinations, which were fed into a naive Bayes classifier. The similarity between thyroid and blood repertoires was quantified using the Morisita-Horn index. Starting from the raw public reads, TCRdb applied fastp trimming at Q25, assembled clones with MiXCR and retained in-frame beta chains. Each entry merges the rows of one CDR3 protein and shows their most common DNA and genes. For this entry, the V and J calls and clone size follow TCRdb and not the study's own pipeline. This sample lists over a million distinct CDR3 sequences; 35% to 45% were detected once. Roughly 11% of the sample comes from the top ten.

Measured from the cysteine to the phenylalanine, the CDR3 is 13 residues long. CDR3 DNA only is kept here, 39 bases in frame from base 1. Looking up the germline V gene yields CDR1 SGHRS and CDR2 YFSETQ. The hyperthyroidism patients were 18 to 65 years old and newly diagnosed, with a disease duration of less than 2 months. Anyone with other autoimmune diseases, uncontrolled infections, pregnancy or lactation was excluded from the study. Clinical symptoms, serum thyroxine, TRAb, thyroid ultrasound and orbital computed tomography formed the basis of the diagnosis. Total RNA was extracted with Trizol reagent and quality-checked on an Agilent 2100 Bioanalyzer.

The chain is assembled from TRBV5-1 and TRBJ1-2, and TRBD1 may be the D gene, going by 6 matching bases. This TCR was sampled from an adult man with Graves' hyperthyroidism. Sample: peripheral blood or thyroid tissue (not recorded which). CDR3 protein: CASGLGPGDSYTF. The sequenced DNA: TGCGCCAGCGGCTTGGGGCCAGGGGATAGCTACACCTTC. Joined to the reference TRBV5-1 and TRBJ1-2 proteins, this CDR3 gives the full variable domain: KAGVTQTPRYLIKTRGQQVTLSCSPISGHRSVSWYQQTPGQGLQFLFEYFSETQRNKGNFPGRFSGRQFSNSRSEMNVSTLELGDSALYLCASGLGPGDSYTFGSGTRLTVV.